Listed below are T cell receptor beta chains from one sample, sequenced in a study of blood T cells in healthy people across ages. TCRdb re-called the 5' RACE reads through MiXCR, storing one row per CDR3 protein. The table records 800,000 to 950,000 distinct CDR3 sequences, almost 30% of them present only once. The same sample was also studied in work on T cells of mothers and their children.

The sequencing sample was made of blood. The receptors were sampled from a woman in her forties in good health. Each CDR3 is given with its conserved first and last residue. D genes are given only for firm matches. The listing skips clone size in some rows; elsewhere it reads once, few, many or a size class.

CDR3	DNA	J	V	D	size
CASGGRGGVSGANVLTF	TGTGCCAGCGGGGGGCGGGGTGGTGTCTCTGGGGCCAACGTCCTGACTTTC	TRBJ2-6	TRBV27	NA	NA
CASRSVGETQYF	TGTGCCAGCAGGAGCGTAGGAGAGACCCAGTACTTC	TRBJ2-5	TRBV12-3/TRBV12-4	NA	many
CASNPTGTTYEQFF	TGTGCCAGCAACCCTACCGGGACGACCTACGAGCAGTTCTTC	TRBJ2-1	TRBV5-6	NA	NA
CASSIPGQNFYGYTF	TGCGCCAGCAGCATACCGGGACAGAACTTTTATGGCTACACCTTC	TRBJ1-2	TRBV4-1	TRBD1	many
CASSLSPRLGSPLHF	TGTGCCAGCAGTTTATCGCCCAGGTTAGGGTCACCCCTCCACTTT	TRBJ1-6	TRBV27	NA	NA
CASSLTGDIDEQYF	TGTGCCAGCAGTTTGACAGGGGATATCGACGAGCAGTACTTC	TRBJ2-7	TRBV6-5	TRBD1	many
CNVEEAVSKNIQYF	TGCAACGTTGAAGAGGCCGTCTCCAAAAACATTCAGTACTTC	TRBJ2-4	TRBV29-1	NA	NA
CASRPRMRTDTQYF	TGTGCCAGCAGGCCCCGGATGCGCACAGATACGCAGTATTTT	TRBJ2-3	TRBV28	NA	NA
CASSYRGRATDTQYF	TGTGCCAGCAGTTATAGGGGCAGAGCGACAGATACGCAGTATTTT	TRBJ2-3	TRBV6-5	NA	NA
CSARTGTYPNSPLHF	TGCAGTGCTAGAACGGGGACATACCCTAATTCACCCCTCCACTTT	TRBJ1-6	TRBV20-1	NA	few
CASSQGVINQPQHF	TGTGCCAGCAGCCAAGGGGTTATCAATCAGCCCCAGCATTTT	TRBJ1-5	TRBV4-2	NA	few
CSVPDRGNTEAFF	TGCAGTGTCCCGGACAGGGGAAACACTGAAGCTTTCTTT	TRBJ1-1	TRBV20-1	TRBD1	NA
CASSFGENNQPQHF	TGTGCCAGCAGTTTTGGGGAGAACAATCAGCCCCAGCATTTT	TRBJ1-5	TRBV12-3/TRBV12-4	NA	many
CASSVGLAGGLGNNEQFF	TGCGCCAGCAGCGTGGGCCTAGCGGGGGGGCTAGGTAACAATGAGCAGTTCTTC	TRBJ2-1	TRBV5-1	TRBD2	few
CASSRDQAGYTF	TGTGCCAGCAGCCGGGATCAGGCCGGCTACACCTTC	TRBJ1-2	TRBV7-9	NA	NA
CASSSQGGQYNEQFF	TGTGCCAGCAGCTCCCAGGGGGGACAGTACAATGAGCAGTTCTTC	TRBJ2-1	TRBV11-2	NA	many
CASSTGSPYEQYF	TGTGCCAGCAGCACAGGTTCCCCCTACGAGCAGTACTTC	TRBJ2-7	TRBV7-9	NA	few
CASSFPTVASTDTQYF	TGTGCCAGCAGTTTCCCGACAGTGGCGAGCACAGATACGCAGTATTTT	TRBJ2-3	TRBV28	NA	many
CAIANRGLDGYTF	TGTGCCATCGCAAACAGGGGGCTGGATGGTTACACCTTC	TRBJ1-2	TRBV10-3	TRBD1	NA
CASSPNHLANNEQFF	TGTGCCAGCAGCCCCAACCACCTAGCGAACAATGAGCAGTTCTTC	TRBJ2-1	TRBV9	NA	NA
CSAGDGRNEQFF	TGCAGTGCTGGAGATGGGAGGAATGAGCAGTTCTTC	TRBJ2-1	TRBV20-1	NA	few
CSAQQGRETQYF	TGCAGTGCTCAACAGGGGCGCGAGACCCAGTACTTC	TRBJ2-5	TRBV20-1	TRBD1	many
CASRSQGLRYGNQPQHF	TGTGCCAGCAGGAGCCAGGGGTTAAGGTACGGCAATCAGCCCCAGCATTTT	TRBJ1-5	TRBV6-1	NA	many
CASSQVGTRRTYEQYF	TGCGCCAGCAGCCAAGTGGGGACTAGGAGGACCTACGAGCAGTACTTC	TRBJ2-7	TRBV4-1	TRBD2	many
CASSSGIWGPQETQYF	TGCGCCAGCAGCTCAGGGATTTGGGGCCCTCAAGAGACCCAGTACTTC	TRBJ2-5	TRBV5-1	NA	NA
CASSLESQTYF	TGTGCCAGCAGCTTGGAGAGCCAGACTTACTTC	TRBJ2-7	TRBV5-5	NA	NA
CASSLPGNPALIEQFF	TGTGCCAGCAGCTTACCGGGGAATCCTGCCCTTATTGAGCAGTTCTTC	TRBJ2-1	TRBV7-9	NA	few
CASNPRAEGIGTQYF	TGTGCCAGCAACCCTCGGGCGGAGGGAATCGGGACCCAGTACTTC	TRBJ2-5	TRBV28	NA	NA
CASNPGGGTDTQYF	TGTGCCAGCAATCCCGGGGGGGGCACAGATACGCAGTATTTT	TRBJ2-3	TRBV6-1	TRBD2	few
CASSWAGGHSDTQYF	TGTGCCAGCAGTTGGGCGGGGGGGCACTCAGATACGCAGTATTTT	TRBJ2-3	TRBV28	TRBD2	NA
CASSSAGGSYNEQYF	TGTGCCAGCAGCTCAGCAGGGGGCTCCTACAATGAGCAGTACTTC	TRBJ2-7	TRBV5-4	TRBD1	few
CSVWTGSTEAFF	TGCAGTGTCTGGACAGGTAGCACTGAAGCTTTCTTT	TRBJ1-1	TRBV20-1	TRBD1	few
CASSHRAINEQFF	TGTGCCAGCAGCCATCGGGCCATCAATGAGCAGTTCTTC	TRBJ2-1	TRBV7-2	NA	few
CASSKEGTGLTNYGYTF	TGTGCCAGCAGCAAAGAAGGGACAGGCTTAACTAACTATGGCTACACCTTC	TRBJ1-2	TRBV21-1	NA	few
CSVATSGGPDEQFF	TGCAGCGTTGCGACTAGCGGGGGGCCAGATGAGCAGTTCTTC	TRBJ2-1	TRBV29-1	TRBD2	many
CSVGRAQETQYF	TGCAGCGTTGGCAGGGCCCAAGAGACCCAGTACTTC	TRBJ2-5	TRBV29-1	NA	many
CASSPRGVPSYEQYF	TGTGCCAGCAGCCCGCGGGGGGTCCCCTCCTACGAGCAGTACTTC	TRBJ2-7	TRBV7-2	TRBD2	NA
CASRNPRGEKLFF	TGTGCCAGCAGGAACCCTCGGGGGGAAAAACTGTTTTTT	TRBJ1-4	TRBV6-6	NA	few
CASSSGAANTGELFF	TGTGCCAGCAGTTCGGGTGCAGCGAACACCGGGGAGCTGTTTTTT	TRBJ2-2	TRBV12-3/TRBV12-4	NA	many
CASSQARPEEKLFF	TGCGCCAGCAGCCAAGCCCGTCCGGAAGAAAAACTGTTTTTT	TRBJ1-4	TRBV5-1	NA	NA
CASSVDTVETQYF	TGTGCCAGCAGCGTAGACACGGTGGAGACCCAGTACTTC	TRBJ2-5	TRBV9	NA	NA
CATRLGVLQPQHF	TGTGCCACCCGCCTGGGGGTTCTCCAGCCCCAGCATTTT	TRBJ1-5	TRBV27	NA	NA
CASRSQTGTGDYEQYF	TGCGCCAGCAGATCTCAAACCGGGACAGGGGACTACGAGCAGTACTTC	TRBJ2-7	TRBV5-1	TRBD1	many
CSAIGSNEQFF	TGCAGTGCTATAGGTTCCAATGAGCAGTTCTTC	TRBJ2-1	TRBV20-1	NA	few
CASSEYGGSYEQYF	TGTGCCAGCAGTGAATATGGCGGATCCTACGAGCAGTACTTC	TRBJ2-7	TRBV25-1	NA	few
CATRDGYEQYF	TGTGCCACCCGGGACGGGTACGAGCAGTACTTC	TRBJ2-7	TRBV19	NA	NA
CSAGRGRSYEQYF	TGCAGTGCTGGGCGGGGGCGCTCCTACGAGCAGTACTTC	TRBJ2-7	TRBV20-1	NA	few
CASSLPSGTGQDGYTF	TGCGCCAGCAGCTTGCCATCCGGGACAGGGCAGGATGGCTACACCTTC	TRBJ1-2	TRBV5-1	TRBD1	few
CASSPPPYSGNTIYF	TGTGCCAGCAGTCCTCCCCCCTACTCTGGAAACACCATATATTTT	TRBJ1-3	TRBV28	NA	NA
CASSLDGDNQPQHF	TGTGCCAGCAGCTTGGACGGTGACAATCAGCCCCAGCATTTT	TRBJ1-5	TRBV7-2	NA	NA
CASRLGIGDSGNTIYF	TGCGCCAGCAGACTGGGCATCGGCGACTCTGGAAACACCATATATTTT	TRBJ1-3	TRBV5-1	NA	few
CSVPGQDPYEQYF	TGCAGCGTCCCGGGACAGGATCCCTACGAGCAGTACTTC	TRBJ2-7	TRBV29-1	TRBD1	few
CASSQGRGNGEAFF	TGTGCCAGCAGCCAGGGCAGGGGGAACGGTGAAGCTTTCTTT	TRBJ1-1	TRBV3-1	TRBD1	NA
CSATSYGGSSYEQYF	TGCAGTGCTACCTCCTATGGGGGTAGCTCCTACGAGCAGTACTTC	TRBJ2-7	TRBV20-1	NA	many
CSARDLPGSRTESYNEQYF	TGCAGTGCTAGAGATCTCCCAGGGAGTCGGACAGAATCCTACAATGAGCAGTACTTC	TRBJ2-7	TRBV20-1	NA	NA